This T cell receptor (beta chain) came from a study of blood T cell repertoires in COVID-19. Study overall: Samples of COVID-19 (acute and convalescent) were obtained from the United States, Italy and Spain. The analysed material was cDNA or gDNA that came from T cells, B-cell-depleted T cells, or PBMCs.

Germline trimming cut 4 bases from V and 0 bases from J; bases unmatched to any gene: 10. Looked up from germline, CDR1 is SGHRS and CDR2 is YFSETQ. The CDR3 is made up of 17 amino acids. In Seattle, patients joined the study during active infection and were tracked longitudinally. The authors' processing: Amplification from reference gene primers served as the basis for estimated nucleated cell counts. The method was immunoSEQ multiplex PCR; TCRdb's version includes in-frame clones alone and lacks a portion of them. That table gives V, J and clone size, and the DNA gave D and trimming. The table has some 450,000 clones, around 88% seen once.

Material: peripheral blood. This clonotype was sampled from a woman between 45 and 65 years old with COVID-19, enrolled during active disease. This chain connects TRBV5-1 to TRBJ1-3; 7 nucleotides line up with TRBD1. The CDR3 is CASSPEGTVNSGNTIYF. In nucleotides, the CDR3 is TGCGCCAGCAGCCCAGAAGGGACAGTGAACTCTGGAAACACCATATATTTT.